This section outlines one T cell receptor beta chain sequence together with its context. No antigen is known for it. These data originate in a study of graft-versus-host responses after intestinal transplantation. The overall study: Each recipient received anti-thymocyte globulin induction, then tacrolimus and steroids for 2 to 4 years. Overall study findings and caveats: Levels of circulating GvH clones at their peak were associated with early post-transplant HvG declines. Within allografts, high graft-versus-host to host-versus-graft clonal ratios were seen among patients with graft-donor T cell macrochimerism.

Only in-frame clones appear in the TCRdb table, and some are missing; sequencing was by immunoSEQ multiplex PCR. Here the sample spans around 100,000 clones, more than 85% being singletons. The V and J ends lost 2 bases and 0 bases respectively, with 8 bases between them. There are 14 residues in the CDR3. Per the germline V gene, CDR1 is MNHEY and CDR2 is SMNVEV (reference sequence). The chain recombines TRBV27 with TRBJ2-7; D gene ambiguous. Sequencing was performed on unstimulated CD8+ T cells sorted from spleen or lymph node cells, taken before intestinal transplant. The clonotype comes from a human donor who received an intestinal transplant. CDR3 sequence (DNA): TGTGCCAGCAGTTTAGTAGGCAGCTCCTACGAGCAGTACTTC. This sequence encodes CASSLVGSSYEQYF.